What follows describes a single T cell receptor beta chain. Its antigen remains unidentified. The data are from a study of siplizumab effects on memory and regulatory T cells. Study-wide results and caveats: Siplizumab caused a significant drop in alloreactive sequences traceable to unstimulated CD4+ memory cells. Contribution to the alloresponse seemed major for naive T cells, which also seemed more diverse than memory cells. On average, about 70% of mappable alloreactive CD4+ clones were Treg-derived under siplizumab, against about 25% in controls.

V lost 9 bases, J lost 0 bases, and 11 bases lay in between. The germline gives CDR1 SGHAT, CDR2 FQDESV (reference sequence). The CDR3 length is 13 residues. Only in-frame clones appear in the TCRdb table, and some are missing; sequencing was by immunoSEQ multiplex PCR. The sample lists 50,000 to 55,000 clones, about 94% seen once, with 17% in the top ten. The TCR was taken from a human donor in good health. The V gene is TRBV11-1, the J gene TRBJ1-2; no reliable D call. The sequenced sample consisted of CD8+ T cells sorted from blood. The CDR3 spells CASRGGANYGYTF. CDR3 nucleotides: TGTGCCAGTCGAGGCGGAGCTAACTATGGCTACACCTTC.